This T cell receptor (beta chain) was observed in a study of cytotoxic CD8 clonotypes in ibrutinib-treated CLL. Study overall: Response material was collected after a median 12 months of treatment, range 6 to 36.

Measured with immunoSEQ multiplex PCR; TCRdb has only the in-frame clones, and not every one. The sample lists 250,000 or so clones, less than 75% occurring once. Concerning this clone itself: Its antigen is not known.

Overall study results and limits: Public clonotypes, found uncommonly, either contracted or stayed stable on treatment. Sampling times differed between sustained-remission and progressing patients.

CDR3 length: 14 amino acids. The receptor was derived from a human donor with chronic lymphocytic leukemia. The chain combines TRBV21-1 with TRBJ2-3. TRBV21-1 is an annotated pseudogene. Sequencing was performed on PBMCs, taken after 24 months of ibrutinib treatment. The DNA of the CDR3 is TGTGCCAGCAGCAAATCAATTGGTACAGATACGCAGTATTTT. Translation gives CASSKSIGTDTQYF.